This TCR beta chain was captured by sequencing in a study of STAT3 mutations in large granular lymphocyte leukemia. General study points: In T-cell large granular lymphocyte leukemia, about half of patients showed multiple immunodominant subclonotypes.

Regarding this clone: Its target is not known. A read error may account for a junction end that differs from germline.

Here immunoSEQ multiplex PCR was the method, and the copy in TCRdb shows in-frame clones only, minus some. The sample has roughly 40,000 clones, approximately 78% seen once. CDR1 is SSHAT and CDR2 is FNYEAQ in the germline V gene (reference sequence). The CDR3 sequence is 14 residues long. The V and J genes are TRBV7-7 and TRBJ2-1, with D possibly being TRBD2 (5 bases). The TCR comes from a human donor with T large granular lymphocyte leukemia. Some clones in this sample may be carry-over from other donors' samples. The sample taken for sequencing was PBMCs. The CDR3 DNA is TGTGCTAGCAGCCCGGAGGCGGTACACAATGAGCAGTTCTTC. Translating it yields CASSPEAVHNEQFF.